Each of the 2 T cell receptor beta chains below was sequenced from the same sample in a study of blood T cell repertoires in COVID-19. TCRdb's table, derived via immunoSEQ multiplex PCR, lists solely in-frame clones and lacks some. The table shows 70,000 or so clones, with about nine tenths occurring only once. Sequenced: peripheral blood. The receptors derive from a woman aged 18-29 years with acute or convalescent COVID-19.

The chain employs TRBV28 and TRBJ1-1, with D possibly TRBD1 on 5 matching bases. V gave up 8 bases and J gave up 4 bases, with 20 bases separating them. The CDR3 runs 15 residues. The germline V gene has CDR1 MDHEN and CDR2 SYDVKM. The CDR3 is CASSSLQASFTEAFF. The CDR3 DNA is TGTGCCAGCTCCTCCCTACAGGCCAGCTTCACTGAAGCTTTCTTT. Combining the CDR3 with reference TRBV28 and TRBJ1-1 gives the whole variable domain DVKVTQSSRYLVKRTGEKVFLECVQDMDHENMFWYRQDPGLGLRLIYFSYDVKMKEKGDIPEGYSVSREKKERFSLILESASTNQTSMYLCASSSLQASFTEAFFGQGTRLTVV.

Only a few counts were recorded for this clone. The chain couples TRBV28 to TRBJ1-1, with D possibly matching TRBD1 (5 bases). The germline V gene has CDR1 MDHEN and CDR2 SYDVKM. The V gene lost 6 bases and the J gene lost 9 bases, with 17 bases spanning the gap. The CDR3 covers 13 residues. The CDR3 region is CASRGLDGTKAFF. CDR3 DNA: TGTGCCAGCAGGGGACTCGACGGCACAAAAGCTTTCTTT.